This TCR beta chain was retrieved from a study of spatial heterogeneity in lung cancer. This CDR3 contains 14 residues. CDR1 and CDR2 (germline): LGHDT, YNNKEL (reference sequence). The germline V and J ends were trimmed by 4 bases and 7 bases, with 16 bases remaining between them. Using its own MiXCR run on the 5' RACE reads, TCRdb lists one record per CDR3 protein. The sample consists of 75,000 or so distinct CDR3 sequences, 7% to 9% of them appearing once. Time point of the sample: sample taken at primary tumor resection. Unsorted samples of tumor, nontumor lung or frozen PBMC had their whole RNA sequenced.

The clonotype originates from a male donor with early-stage non-small cell lung cancer. The sample was PBMCs, taken at surgery. The V and J genes are TRBV3-1 and TRBJ1-1, with D possibly TRBD1 on 6 matching bases. CDR3 residues: CASSLRTGTLEAFF. Here the CDR3 DNA reads TGTGCCAGCAGCCTTAGAACAGGGACCCTTGAAGCTTTCTTT.